The source of this T cell receptor (beta chain) is a study of shared clonotypes between healthy human individuals. Here immunoSEQ multiplex PCR was the method, and the copy in TCRdb shows in-frame clones only, minus some. This table has millions of clones, less than 95% appearing once. Naive CD8 cells were CD45RO-negative, positively selected for CCR7, excluding terminally differentiated effector memory CD45RA+ cells. V lost 4 bases to trimming and J lost 7 bases, with 10 bases between them. This CDR3 contains 12 residues. Germline assignment: CDR1 SGHVS and CDR2 FQNEAQ. The TCR comes from a man aged 18 to 30 in good health. The V gene is TRBV7-8, the J gene TRBJ1-1; D is unresolved. The specimen sequenced was naive CD8+ T cells sorted from blood. CDR3: CASSSGEGEAFF. In nucleotides, the CDR3 is TGTGCCAGCAGCTCTGGAGAAGGTGAAGCTTTCTTT.